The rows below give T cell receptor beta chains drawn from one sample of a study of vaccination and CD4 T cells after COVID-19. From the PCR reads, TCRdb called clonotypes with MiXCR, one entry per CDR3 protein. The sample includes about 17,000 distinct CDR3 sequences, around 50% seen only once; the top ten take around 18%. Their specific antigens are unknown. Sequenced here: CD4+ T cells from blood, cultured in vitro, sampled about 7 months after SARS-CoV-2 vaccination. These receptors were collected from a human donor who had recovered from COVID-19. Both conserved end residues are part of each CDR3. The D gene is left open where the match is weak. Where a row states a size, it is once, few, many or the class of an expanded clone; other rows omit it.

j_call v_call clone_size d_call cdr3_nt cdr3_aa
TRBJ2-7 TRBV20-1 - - TGCAGTGCTCTCAACCCCGGAGGGGCTTCCTACGAGCAGTACTTC CSALNPGGASYEQYF
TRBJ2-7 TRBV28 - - TGTGCCAGCAGCCGAGGACGGCGCGGAGGGCAGTACTTC CASSRGRRGGQYF
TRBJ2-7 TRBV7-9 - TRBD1 TGTGCCAGCAGCTTTTGGGGACAGGGCGGGTACGAGCAGTACTTC CASSFWGQGGYEQYF
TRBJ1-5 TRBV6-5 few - TGTGCCAGCAGTTATAGGGGGAATCAGCCCCAGCATTTT CASSYRGNQPQHF
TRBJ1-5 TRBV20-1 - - TGCAGTGCCTCAGGACCCCCGGCCTATAGCAATCAGCCCCAGCATTTT CSASGPPAYSNQPQHF
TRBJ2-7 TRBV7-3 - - TGTGCCAGCAGCCTACTCACGACGGGCGAGCAGTACTTC CASSLLTTGEQYF
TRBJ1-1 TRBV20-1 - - TGCAGTGCTATTTTTCGGTACGACCAAATCGGCACTGAAGCTTTCTTT CSAIFRYDQIGTEAFF
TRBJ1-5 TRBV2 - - TGTGCCAGCGGTGACAGACAGCCCCAGCATTTT CASGDRQPQHF
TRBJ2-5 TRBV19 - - TGTGCCAGTAGCACCAGGGGAGGGCCCTCGGAGACCCAGTACTTC CASSTRGGPSETQYF
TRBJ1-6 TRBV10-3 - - TGTGCCATCAGTGAGTCTGATTCACCCCTCCACTTT CAISESDSPLHF
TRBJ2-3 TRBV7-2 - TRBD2 TGTGCCAGCAGCTTCGGGGGGGATACGCAGTATTTT CASSFGGDTQYF
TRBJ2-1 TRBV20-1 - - TGCAGTGCTTTGGGACTGGAAAGAGACAATGAGCAGTTCTTC CSALGLERDNEQFF
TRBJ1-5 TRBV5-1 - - TGCGCCAGCAGCTGGTATTCCGATCAGCCCCAGCATTTT CASSWYSDQPQHF
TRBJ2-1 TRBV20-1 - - TGCAGTGCTAGGTGGGTCCACAGCTCCTACAATGAGCAGTTCTTC CSARWVHSSYNEQFF
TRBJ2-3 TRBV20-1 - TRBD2 TGCAGTGCCAGGTGGGGGGGGAGCACAGATACGCAGTATTTT CSARWGGSTDTQYF
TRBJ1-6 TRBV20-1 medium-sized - TGCAGTGGCCAGGGATCCTATAATTCACCCCTCCACTTT CSGQGSYNSPLHF
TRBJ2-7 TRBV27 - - TGTGCCAGCAGTTTCCGAATTTACTACGAGCAGTACTTC CASSFRIYYEQYF
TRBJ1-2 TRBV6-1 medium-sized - TGTGCCAGCGGCCTCGACAGGTCCCCCTATGGCTACACCTTC CASGLDRSPYGYTF
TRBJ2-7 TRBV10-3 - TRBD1 TGTGCCATCAGCCGGACAGGGTACGAGCAGTACTTC CAISRTGYEQYF
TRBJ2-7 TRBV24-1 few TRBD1 TGTGCCACCAGTGATTCAAACAGGGGGCGTAGCGAGCAGTACTTC CATSDSNRGRSEQYF
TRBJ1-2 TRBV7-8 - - TGTGCCAGCAGCGCAGACAGGAACTATGGCTACACCTTC CASSADRNYGYTF
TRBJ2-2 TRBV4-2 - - TGTGCCAGCAGCCAAGATAGGGGGACAGGGGAGCTGTTTTTT CASSQDRGTGELFF
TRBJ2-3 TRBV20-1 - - TGCAGTGCTAGAAGACTTGGCACAGATACGCAGTATTTT CSARRLGTDTQYF
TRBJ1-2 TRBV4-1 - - TGCGCCAGCAGCCCCGACACGGACTATGGCTACACCTTC CASSPDTDYGYTF
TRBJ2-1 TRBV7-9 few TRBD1 TGTGCCAGCAGCTTAAATCGGGACAGGGGTCAGCAGTTCTTC CASSLNRDRGQQFF
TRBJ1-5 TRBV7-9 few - TGTGCCAGCAGCAGCGACAGCAATCAGCCCCAGCATTTT CASSSDSNQPQHF
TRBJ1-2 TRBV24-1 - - TGTGCCACCAGTGAGTCGGGACGGACCAGCTATGGCTACACCTTC CATSESGRTSYGYTF
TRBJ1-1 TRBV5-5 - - TGTGCCAGCAGCTGGGGACTCCTTTACATGAACACTGAAGCTTTCTTT CASSWGLLYMNTEAFF
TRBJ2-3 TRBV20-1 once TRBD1 TGCAGTGCCCAGGGGGCAAGGGGTGATACGCAGTATTTT CSAQGARGDTQYF
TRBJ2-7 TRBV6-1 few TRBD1 TGTGCCAGCAGTGGGGACAGAGATCTGGGCGAGCAGTACTTC CASSGDRDLGEQYF
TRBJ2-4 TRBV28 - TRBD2 TGTGCCAGCAGTTTCGGAGGCGGACTAGAACTTTCCAAAAACATTCAGTACTTC CASSFGGGLELSKNIQYF
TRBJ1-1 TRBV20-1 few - TGCAGTGGGGGGGGTGAGAACACTGAAGCTTTCTTT CSGGGENTEAFF
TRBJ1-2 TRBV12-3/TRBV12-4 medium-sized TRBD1 TGTGCCAGCAGTCTACGGACAGGGGGTGATTATGGCTACACCTTC CASSLRTGGDYGYTF
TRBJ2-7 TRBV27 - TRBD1 TGTGCCAGCAGTCGCTTTTCGGACAGGGCTAGCTCCTACGAGCAGTACTTC CASSRFSDRASSYEQYF
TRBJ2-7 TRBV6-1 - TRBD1 TGTGCCAGCAGAACAGGACAGGGGGCTTCCTACGAGCAGTACTTC CASRTGQGASYEQYF
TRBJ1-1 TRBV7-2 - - TGTGCCAGCAGATCGAGACCCCAAACTGAAGCTTTCTTT CASRSRPQTEAFF
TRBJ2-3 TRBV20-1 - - TGCAGTGCTATCGGTAGAGCGGATACGCAGTATTTT CSAIGRADTQYF
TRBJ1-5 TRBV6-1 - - TGTGCCAGCACCGGGTTGCAGACGCTCAATCAGCCCCAGCATTTT CASTGLQTLNQPQHF
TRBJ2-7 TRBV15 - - TGTGCCACCAGCAGATTCCCAGGCAGCTCCTACGAGCAGTACTTC CATSRFPGSSYEQYF
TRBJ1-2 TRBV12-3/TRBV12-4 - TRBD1 TGTGCCAGCAGGGAACAGGGGCGTGACTATGGCTACACCTTC CASREQGRDYGYTF
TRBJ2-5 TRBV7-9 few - TGTGCCAGCAGCAAGGGGAGCGGTGGGGCAGGGAAGGAGACCCAGTACTTC CASSKGSGGAGKETQYF
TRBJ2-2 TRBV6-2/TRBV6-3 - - TGTGCCAGCAGCCCATTCACCGGGGAGCTGTTTTTT CASSPFTGELFF
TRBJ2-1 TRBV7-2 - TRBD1 TGTGCCAGCAGCTCCGACTCTTGGGACAGGGTCTATGAGCAGTTCTTC CASSSDSWDRVYEQFF
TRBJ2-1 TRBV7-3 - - TGTGCCAGCAGCTTCGCCGTTAGCTCCTACAATGAGCAGTTCTTC CASSFAVSSYNEQFF
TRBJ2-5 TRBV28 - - TGTGCCAGCAGAACTCCTGGGGGCCAAGAGACCCAGTACTTC CASRTPGGQETQYF
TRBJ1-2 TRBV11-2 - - TGTGCCAGCACCAGACTGCGAGGGGCAGGTGGCTACACCTTC CASTRLRGAGGYTF
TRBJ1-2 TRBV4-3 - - TGCGCCAGCAGCCAAGATAGTAGGGCTAGTCCCCCCTATGGCTACACCTTC CASSQDSRASPPYGYTF
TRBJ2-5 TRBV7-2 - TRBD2 TGTGCCAGCAGTTCTCTAGCGGGCTCTGGAGGGCCCCAGTACTTC CASSSLAGSGGPQYF
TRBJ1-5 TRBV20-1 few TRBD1 TGCAGTGCTAGAGCAGACAGGGGGCTGGGTAGCAATCAGCCCCAGCATTTT CSARADRGLGSNQPQHF
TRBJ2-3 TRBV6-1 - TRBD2 TGTGCCAGCAGGGAGGACGGGGGGGATACGCAGTATTTT CASREDGGDTQYF
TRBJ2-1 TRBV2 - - TGTGCCAGCAGTCCAATCCTAGCGAGGGACAATGAGCAGTTCTTC CASSPILARDNEQFF